The rows below give T cell receptor beta chains drawn from one sample of a study of T cells after yellow fever vaccination. TCRdb used MiXCR to reprocess the 5' RACE reads, holding one entry per CDR3 protein. Among just under 600,000 distinct CDR3 sequences listed, approximately 13% were seen once. This specimen consisted of PBMCs, obtained on the day of the yellow fever booster vaccination. The receptors were gathered from a man aged 25-45 years who received the YFV17D yellow fever vaccine. Each CDR3 is given with its conserved first and last residue. A D gene is named only where the DNA matches it firmly. Some rows mark clone size as missing; the rest say once, few, many or name a class of expanded clone.

d_call	clone_size	v_call	j_call	cdr3_nt	cdr3_aa
NA	NA	TRBV7-2	TRBJ2-1	TGTGCCAGCAGCTTAGCGCCCGGGGCTCAGCAGTTCTTC	CASSLAPGAQQFF
NA	NA	TRBV28	TRBJ2-7	TGCATGGTACGACAGGCCTTCGAGCAGTACTTC	CMVRQAFEQYF
TRBD2	NA	TRBV6-1	TRBJ2-3	TGTGCCAGCAGTAAACGACTAGCGGGGTTAGATACGCAGTATTTT	CASSKRLAGLDTQYF
NA	few	TRBV27	TRBJ2-5	TGTGCCAGCAGTTCAGGCCGCGGGACCCAGTACTTC	CASSSGRGTQYF
NA	few	TRBV28	TRBJ1-1	TGTGCCAGCAGCCTAGTCTCAGTCAGATTCACTGAAGCTTTCTTT	CASSLVSVRFTEAFF
NA	few	TRBV20-1	TRBJ2-1	TGCAGTGCACCGTACAATGAGCAGTTCTTC	CSAPYNEQFF
NA	once	TRBV11-2	TRBJ1-5	TGTGCCAGCAGCCCGGGGTGGCACTCGGGTCAGCCCCAGCATTTT	CASSPGWHSGQPQHF
TRBD2	NA	TRBV5-4	TRBJ2-1	TGTGCCAGCAGCTCGACTAGCGGGAGGGTCTACAATGAGCAGTTCTTC	CASSSTSGRVYNEQFF
NA	few	TRBV23-1	TRBJ2-5	TGCGCCAGCACCTCATGTCCGAACCAAGAGACCCAGTACTTC	CASTSCPNQETQYF
TRBD2	NA	TRBV10-1	TRBJ2-1	TGCGCCAGCAGTGGACTAGCGGGATCTGAGCAGTTCTTC	CASSGLAGSEQFF
NA	many	TRBV18	TRBJ2-2	TGTGCCAGCTCCCCTGGACGGAACACCGGGGAGCTGTTTTTT	CASSPGRNTGELFF